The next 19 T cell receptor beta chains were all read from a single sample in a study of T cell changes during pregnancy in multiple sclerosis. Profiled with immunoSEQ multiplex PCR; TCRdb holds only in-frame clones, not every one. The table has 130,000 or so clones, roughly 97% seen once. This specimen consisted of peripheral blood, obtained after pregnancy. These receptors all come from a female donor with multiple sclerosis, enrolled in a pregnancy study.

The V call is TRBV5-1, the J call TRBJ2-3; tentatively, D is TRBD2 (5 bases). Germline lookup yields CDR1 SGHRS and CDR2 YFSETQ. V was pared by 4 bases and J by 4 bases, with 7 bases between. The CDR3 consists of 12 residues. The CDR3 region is CASSEGADTQYF. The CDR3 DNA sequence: TGCGCCAGCAGCGAGGGAGCAGATACGCAGTATTTT.

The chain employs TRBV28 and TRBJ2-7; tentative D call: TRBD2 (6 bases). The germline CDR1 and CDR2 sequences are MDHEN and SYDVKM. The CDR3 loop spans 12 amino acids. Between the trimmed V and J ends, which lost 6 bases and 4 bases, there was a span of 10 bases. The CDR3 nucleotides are TGTGCCAGCAGCCGGGACTGGTACGAGCAGTACTTC. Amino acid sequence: CASSRDWYEQYF.

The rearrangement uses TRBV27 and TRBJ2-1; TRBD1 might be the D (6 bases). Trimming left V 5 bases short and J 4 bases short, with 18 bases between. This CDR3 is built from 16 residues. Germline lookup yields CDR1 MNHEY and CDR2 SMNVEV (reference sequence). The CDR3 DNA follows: TGTGCCAGCAGTCCAACATTAGAGGGGGTATACAATGAGCAGTTCTTC. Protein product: CASSPTLEGVYNEQFF.

CDR3 bases: TGTGCCAGCAGCCCCTCCGGGACAGGGGTAGGGGATGAGCAGTTCTTC. Its protein is CASSPSGTGVGDEQFF. The genes are TRBV7-8 and TRBJ2-1, with 10 positions matching TRBD1. Germline V gene data show CDR1 as SGHVS and CDR2 as FQNEAQ. V gave up 5 bases and J gave up 8 bases; unmatched junction bases: 12. The CDR3 runs 16 residues.

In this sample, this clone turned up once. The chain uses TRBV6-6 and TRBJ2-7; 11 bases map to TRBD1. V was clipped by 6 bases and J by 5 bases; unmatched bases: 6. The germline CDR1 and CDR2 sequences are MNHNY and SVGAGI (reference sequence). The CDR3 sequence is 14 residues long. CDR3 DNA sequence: TGTGCCAGCAGCTTTGGACAGGGGGCCAACGAGCAGTACTTC. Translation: CASSFGQGANEQYF.

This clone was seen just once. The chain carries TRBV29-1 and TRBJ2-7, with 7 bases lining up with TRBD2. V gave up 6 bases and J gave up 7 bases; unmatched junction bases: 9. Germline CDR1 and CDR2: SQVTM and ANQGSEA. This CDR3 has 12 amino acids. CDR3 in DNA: TGCAGCGTGCGGGGGATTGGGGGAGAGCAGTACTTC. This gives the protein CSVRGIGGEQYF.

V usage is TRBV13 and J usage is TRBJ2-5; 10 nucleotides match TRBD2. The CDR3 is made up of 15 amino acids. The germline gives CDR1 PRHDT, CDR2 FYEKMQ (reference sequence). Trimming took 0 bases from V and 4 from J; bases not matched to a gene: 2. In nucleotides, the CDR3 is TGTGCCAGCAGCTTAGGACTAGCGGGACCAGAGACCCAGTACTTC. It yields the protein CASSLGLAGPETQYF.

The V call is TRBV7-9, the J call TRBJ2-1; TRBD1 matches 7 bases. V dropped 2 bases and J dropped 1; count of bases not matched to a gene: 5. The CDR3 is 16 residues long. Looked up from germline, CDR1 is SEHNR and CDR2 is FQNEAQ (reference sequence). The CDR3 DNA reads TGTGCCAGCAGCTTATCGCAGGGGGTATCCTACAATGAGCAGTTCTTC. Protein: CASSLSQGVSYNEQFF.

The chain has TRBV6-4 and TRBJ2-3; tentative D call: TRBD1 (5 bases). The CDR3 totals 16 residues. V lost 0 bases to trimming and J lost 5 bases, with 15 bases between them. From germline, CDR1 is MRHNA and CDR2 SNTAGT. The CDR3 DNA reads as TGTGCCAGCAGTGACTCCTTGACAGATCTTCAAGATACGCAGTATTTT. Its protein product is CASSDSLTDLQDTQYF.

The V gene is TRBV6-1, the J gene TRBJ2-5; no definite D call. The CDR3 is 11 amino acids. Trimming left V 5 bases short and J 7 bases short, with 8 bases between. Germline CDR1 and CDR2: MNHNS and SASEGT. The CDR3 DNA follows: TGTGCCAGCAGTCCGACTCGGACCCAGTACTTC. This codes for CASSPTRTQYF.

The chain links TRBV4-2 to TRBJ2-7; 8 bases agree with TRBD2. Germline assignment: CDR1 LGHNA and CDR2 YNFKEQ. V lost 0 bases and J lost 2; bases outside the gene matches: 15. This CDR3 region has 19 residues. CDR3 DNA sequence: TGTGCCAGCAGCCAAGATCCCTATCGTTCGGCGGGAGGCACCTACGAGCAGTACTTC. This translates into CASSQDPYRSAGGTYEQYF.

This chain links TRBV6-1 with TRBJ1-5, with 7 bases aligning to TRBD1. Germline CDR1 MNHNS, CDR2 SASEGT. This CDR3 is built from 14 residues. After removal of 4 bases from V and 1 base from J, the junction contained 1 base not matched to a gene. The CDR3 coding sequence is TGTGCCAGCAGTGCAGGGGGGAGCAATCAGCCCCAGCATTTT. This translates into CASSAGGSNQPQHF.

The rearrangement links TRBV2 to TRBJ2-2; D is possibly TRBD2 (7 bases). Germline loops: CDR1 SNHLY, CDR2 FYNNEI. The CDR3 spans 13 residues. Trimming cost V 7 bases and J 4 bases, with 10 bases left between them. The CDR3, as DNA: TGTGCCAGCAAGGGGGGGCTCACCGGGGAGCTGTTTTTT. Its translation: CASKGGLTGELFF.

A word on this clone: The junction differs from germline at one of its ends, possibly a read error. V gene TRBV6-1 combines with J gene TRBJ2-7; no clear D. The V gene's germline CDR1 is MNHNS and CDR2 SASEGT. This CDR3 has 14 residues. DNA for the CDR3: TGTGCCAGCAGTGAAGCGTCCCATTCTTACGGGCAGTACTTC. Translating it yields CASSEASHSYGQYF.

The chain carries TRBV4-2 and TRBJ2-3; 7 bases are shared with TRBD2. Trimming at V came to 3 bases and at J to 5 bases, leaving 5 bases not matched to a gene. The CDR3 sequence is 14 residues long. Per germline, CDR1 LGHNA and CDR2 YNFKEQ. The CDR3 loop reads CASSHAGAKDTQYF. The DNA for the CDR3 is TGTGCCAGCAGCCATGCGGGAGCAAAAGATACGCAGTATTTT.

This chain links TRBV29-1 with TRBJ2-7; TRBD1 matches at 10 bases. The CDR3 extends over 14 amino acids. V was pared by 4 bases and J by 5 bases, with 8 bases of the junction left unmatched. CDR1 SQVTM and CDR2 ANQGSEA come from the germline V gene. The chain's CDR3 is CSVANPGQGNEQYF. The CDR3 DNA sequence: TGCAGCGTTGCTAATCCGGGACAGGGGAACGAGCAGTACTTC.

The CDR3 DNA follows: TGTGCCAGCAGTTACTCGGACAGTCAGCCCCAGCATTTT. Amino acid sequence: CASSYSDSQPQHF. V usage is TRBV6-5 and J usage is TRBJ1-5; tentative D call: TRBD1 (6 bases). This CDR3 is built from 13 residues. Between the trimmed V and J ends, which lost 0 bases and 6 bases, there was a span of 6 bases. Germline-derived CDR1 and CDR2 are MNHEY and SVGAGI.

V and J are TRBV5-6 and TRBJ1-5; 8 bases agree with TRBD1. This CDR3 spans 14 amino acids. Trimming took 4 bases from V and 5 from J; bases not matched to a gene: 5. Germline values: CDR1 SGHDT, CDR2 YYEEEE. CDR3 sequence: CASSLWTGYQPQHF. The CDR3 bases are TGTGCCAGCAGCCTATGGACAGGGTATCAGCCCCAGCATTTT.

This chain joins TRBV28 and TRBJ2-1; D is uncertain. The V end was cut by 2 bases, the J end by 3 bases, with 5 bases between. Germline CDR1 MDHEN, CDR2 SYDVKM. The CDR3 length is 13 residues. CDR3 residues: CASSLLFYNEQFF. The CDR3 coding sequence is TGTGCCAGCAGTTTACTGTTCTACAATGAGCAGTTCTTC.